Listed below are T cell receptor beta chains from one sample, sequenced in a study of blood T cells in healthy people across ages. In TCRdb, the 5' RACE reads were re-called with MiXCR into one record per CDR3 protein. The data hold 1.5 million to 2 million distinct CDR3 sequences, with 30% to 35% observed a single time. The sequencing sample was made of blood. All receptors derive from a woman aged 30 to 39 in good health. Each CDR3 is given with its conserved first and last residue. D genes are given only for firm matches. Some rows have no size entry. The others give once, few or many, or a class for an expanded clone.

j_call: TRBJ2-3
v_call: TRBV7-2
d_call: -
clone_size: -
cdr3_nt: TGTGCCAGCAGCCCCAACCCCACAGATACGCAGTATTTT
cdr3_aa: CASSPNPTDTQYF

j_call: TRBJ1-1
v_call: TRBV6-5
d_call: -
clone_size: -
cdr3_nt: TGTGCCAGCATTAACAGGGACACTGAAGCTTTCTTT
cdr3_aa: CASINRDTEAFF

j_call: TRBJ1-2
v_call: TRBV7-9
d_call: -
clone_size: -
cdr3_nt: TGTGCCAGCAGCCGTCCAGGAGGGGCTGGCTACACCTTC
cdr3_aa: CASSRPGGAGYTF

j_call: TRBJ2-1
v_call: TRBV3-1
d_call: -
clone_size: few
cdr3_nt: TGTGCCAGCGGCAAGTCCCGAGACCTCTCCTACAATGAGCAGTTCTTC
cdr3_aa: CASGKSRDLSYNEQFF

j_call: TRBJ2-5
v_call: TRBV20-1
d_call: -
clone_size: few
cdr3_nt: TGCAGTGCACCGAAGGGGCCAGGGGGGGGCCAAGAGACCCAGTACTTC
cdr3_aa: CSAPKGPGGGQETQYF

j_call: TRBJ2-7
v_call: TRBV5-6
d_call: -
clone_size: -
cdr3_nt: TGTGGCAGCAGCTTGGGAGGCTACGAGCAGTACTTC
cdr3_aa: CGSSLGGYEQYF

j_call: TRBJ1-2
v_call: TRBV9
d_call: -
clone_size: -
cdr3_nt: TGTGCCAGCAGCGTAGCCGGCAGTAACTACTATGGCTACACCTTC
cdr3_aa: CASSVAGSNYYGYTF

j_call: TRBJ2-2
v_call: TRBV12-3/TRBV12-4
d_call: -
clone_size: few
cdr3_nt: TGTGCCAGCAGTCTAAATGGAGGGGGCCTCGCCGGGGAGCTGTTTTTT
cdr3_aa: CASSLNGGGLAGELFF

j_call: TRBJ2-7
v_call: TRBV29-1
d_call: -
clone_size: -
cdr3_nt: TGCAACGTTGCAGAAGGAGGGGGGCCACAACTGTACGAGCAGTACTTC
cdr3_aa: CNVAEGGGPQLYEQYF

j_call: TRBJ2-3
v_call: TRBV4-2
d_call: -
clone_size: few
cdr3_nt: TGTGTCAGCAGCCAGCCGCCAGATACGCAGTATTTT
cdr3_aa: CVSSQPPDTQYF

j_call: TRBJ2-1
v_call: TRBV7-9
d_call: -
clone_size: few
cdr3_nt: TGTGCCAGCAGCTTAGTAGTGCGACTGAAAAACAATGAGCAGTTCTTC
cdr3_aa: CASSLVVRLKNNEQFF

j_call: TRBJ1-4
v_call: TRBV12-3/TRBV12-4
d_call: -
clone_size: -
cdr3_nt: TGTGCCAGCAGCCCGGTTCCCGCCGAAAAACTGTTTTTT
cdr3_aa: CASSPVPAEKLFF

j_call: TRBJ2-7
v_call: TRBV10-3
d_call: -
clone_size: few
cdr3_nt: TGTGCCATCAGAGACGGAGACTACGAGCAGTACTTC
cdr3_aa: CAIRDGDYEQYF

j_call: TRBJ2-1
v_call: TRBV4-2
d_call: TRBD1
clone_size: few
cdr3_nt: TGTGCCAGCAGCCGAATTCCCGGGACAGGGGCTTACAATGAGCAGTTCTTC
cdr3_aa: CASSRIPGTGAYNEQFF

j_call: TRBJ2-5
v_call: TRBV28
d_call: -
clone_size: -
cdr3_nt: TGTGCCAGCAGTTTACTACAAACCCAAGAGACCCAGTACTTC
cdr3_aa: CASSLLQTQETQYF

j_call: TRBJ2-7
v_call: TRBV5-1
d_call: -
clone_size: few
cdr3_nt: TGCGCCAGCAGCTTGTCGACGGACTACGAGCAGTACTTC
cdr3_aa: CASSLSTDYEQYF

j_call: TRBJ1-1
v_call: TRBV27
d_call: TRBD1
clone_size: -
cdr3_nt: TGTGCCAGCAGTTTATCGGCAGGGGGAGGGTGGAACACTGAAGCTTTCTTT
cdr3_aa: CASSLSAGGGWNTEAFF

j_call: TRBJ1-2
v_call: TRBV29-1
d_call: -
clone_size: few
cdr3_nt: TGCAGCGTGGACCCGGGGGAAGACAACTATGGCTACACCTTC
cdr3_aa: CSVDPGEDNYGYTF

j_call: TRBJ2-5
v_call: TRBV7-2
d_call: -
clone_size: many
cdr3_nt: TGTGCCAGCAGCAAGCCAGGGCTATTAGTCCGGGGGGAGACCCAGTACTTC
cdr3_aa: CASSKPGLLVRGETQYF

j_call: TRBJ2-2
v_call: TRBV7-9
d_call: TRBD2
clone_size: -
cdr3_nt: TGTGCCAGCAGCCCCAGCGGGAGCGGGGGAAGCACCGGGGAGCTGTTTTTT
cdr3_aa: CASSPSGSGGSTGELFF

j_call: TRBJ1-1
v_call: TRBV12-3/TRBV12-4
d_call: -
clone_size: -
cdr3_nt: TGTGCCAGCAACTCAATGGATACTGAAGCTTTCTTT
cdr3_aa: CASNSMDTEAFF

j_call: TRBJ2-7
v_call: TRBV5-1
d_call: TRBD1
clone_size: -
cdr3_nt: TGCGCCAGCAGCCTCAGGACAGGGGCTATCTCCTACGAGCAGTACTTC
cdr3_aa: CASSLRTGAISYEQYF

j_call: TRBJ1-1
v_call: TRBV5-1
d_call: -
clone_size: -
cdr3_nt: TGCGCCAGCAGCCCCTTATTCTTATACTCCACTGAAGCTTTCTTT
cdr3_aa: CASSPLFLYSTEAFF

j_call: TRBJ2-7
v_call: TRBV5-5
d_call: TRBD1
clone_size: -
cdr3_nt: TGTGCCAGCAGCTTTTTACAGGGGAATTTGGGCGAGCAGTACTTC
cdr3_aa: CASSFLQGNLGEQYF

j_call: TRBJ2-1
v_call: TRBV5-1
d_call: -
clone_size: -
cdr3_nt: TGCGCCAGCAGCAAAGGACCGCAGGGTCTCAATGAGCAGTTCTTC
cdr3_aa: CASSKGPQGLNEQFF

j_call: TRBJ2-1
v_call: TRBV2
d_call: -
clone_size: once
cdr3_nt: TGTGCCAGCAGTGAAGGGACTACTGATTACAATGAGCAGTTCTTC
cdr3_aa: CASSEGTTDYNEQFF

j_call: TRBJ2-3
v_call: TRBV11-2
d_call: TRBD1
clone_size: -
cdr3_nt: TGTGCCAGCAAAGGGACAGGGGCAGATACGCAGTATTTT
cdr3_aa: CASKGTGADTQYF

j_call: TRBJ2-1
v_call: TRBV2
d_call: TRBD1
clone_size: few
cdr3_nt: TGTGCCAGCAGTGAAGGCCGGACAGGGGCAAGGGATGAGCAGTTCTTC
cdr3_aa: CASSEGRTGARDEQFF

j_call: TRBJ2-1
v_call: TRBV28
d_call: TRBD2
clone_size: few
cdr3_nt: TGTGCCAGCAGTTCCAGGAACCTAGCGGGAAATCAGTTCTTC
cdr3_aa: CASSSRNLAGNQFF

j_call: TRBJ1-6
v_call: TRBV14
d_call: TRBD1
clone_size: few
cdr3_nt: TGTGCCAGCAGCCCGACAGGGACCTTCACCCTCCACTTT
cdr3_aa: CASSPTGTFTLHF

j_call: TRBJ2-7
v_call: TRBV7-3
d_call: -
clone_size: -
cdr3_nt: TGTGCCAGCTCTCCGGGGTTTGGCGAGCAGTACTTC
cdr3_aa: CASSPGFGEQYF